This T cell receptor (beta chain) comes out of a study of CD8+CD57+ T cells in acquired aplastic anemia (dated by TCRdb to about 2018). Broadly, across the study: On average, sorted CD4+ and CD8+ cells yielded 2.5 to 3.5 ug of extracted DNA, with a range of about 0.17 to 27.4 ug. CD8+CD57+ expansion was defined as a frequency above the mean frequency observed in healthy subjects.

The sample holds a few counts of this clonotype. This receptor's antigen is unknown. Base qualities are missing; no much larger clone stands one base away. The patients picked for sequencing were ones in whom flow cytometry had shown an expansion of CD8+CD57+ cells. All patients had severe acquired aplastic anemia diagnosed by International Study of Aplastic Anemia and Agranulocytosis and Camitta criteria. At the time blood was sampled, none of the patients had received any therapy. TCR repertoires of sorted CD4+ and CD8+ blood T cells from severe aplastic anemia patients and healthy subjects were deep-sequenced in the study. Patients were enrolled under clinicaltrials.gov protocols 00001620, 01623167, 00001397, 00071045, 00081523 and 00961064 in the USA. Ficoll-Paque density gradient centrifugation was used to isolate peripheral blood mononuclear cells. Before DNA extraction, CD4+ and CD8+ T cells were sorted by FACS or by magnetic beads.

Beyond this particular receptor, the publication reports: Over 25 CD8+ CDR3 sequences were found in both patients and controls but appeared to be highly expressed in patients and within the immunodominant clones of the patients. CD8+ Simpson's diversity did not differ significantly between patients and healthy controls (P=0.060).

CDR1 MNHNY and CDR2 SVGAGI were looked up in the germline V gene (reference sequence). V is clipped by 2 bases and J by 2 bases, and the sequence between their germline boundaries is 13 bases long. The CDR3, cysteine through phenylalanine, is 16 amino acids long. The kept DNA is CDR3 alone, 48 bases in frame from the first base. Genomic DNA served as template for TCR beta VDJ combination and CDR3 sequence profiling. An Illumina HiSeq 2000 was the platform used for TCR repertoire sequencing. The original methods were these. TRBV/TRBJ rearrangement plots, CDR3 size and DJ length profiles, and Simpson's diversity index were used to assess repertoires. The immunodominant clone was defined as the most abundant DNA sequence in deep sequencing data. CDR3 amino acid sequences were screened for sharing across subjects and compared with published repertoires and the VDJdb database. Clones were called with MiXCR by TCRdb after fastp trimmed the public reads at Q25, and only in-frame beta chains were retained. Each record represents a unique CDR3 protein, reported with the most common genes and DNA among its rows. The V and J calls shown here were made by TCRdb, not taken from the authors' results. The sample yields approximately 180,000 distinct CDR3 sequences; around 48% were counted once. Under 1.2% of the sample belongs to the ten largest clones.

The sample comprised sorted CD4+, CD8+, or CD8+CD57+ T cells (not recorded which) from PBMCs. This sequence was found in a human donor with aplastic anemia. The sequence links TRBV6-6 to TRBJ1-3; the D gene lacks a confident call. The bases read TGTGCCAGCAGTTACATCGATAAACCCCCTGGAAACACCATATATTTT. Translation gives CASSYIDKPPGNTIYF.